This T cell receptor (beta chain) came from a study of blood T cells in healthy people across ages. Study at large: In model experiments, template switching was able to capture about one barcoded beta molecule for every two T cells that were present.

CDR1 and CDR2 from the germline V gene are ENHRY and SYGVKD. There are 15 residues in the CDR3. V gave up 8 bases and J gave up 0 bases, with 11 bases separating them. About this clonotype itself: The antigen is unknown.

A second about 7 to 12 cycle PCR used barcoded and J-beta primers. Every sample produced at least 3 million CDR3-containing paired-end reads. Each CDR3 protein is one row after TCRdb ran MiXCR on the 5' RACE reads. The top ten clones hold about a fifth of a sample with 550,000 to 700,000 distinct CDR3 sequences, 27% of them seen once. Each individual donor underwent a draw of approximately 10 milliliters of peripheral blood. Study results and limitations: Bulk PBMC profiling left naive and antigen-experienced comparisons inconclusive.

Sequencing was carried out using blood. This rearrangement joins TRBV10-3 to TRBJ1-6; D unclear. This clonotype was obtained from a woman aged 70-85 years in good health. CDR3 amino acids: CAIGEPGSYNSPLHF. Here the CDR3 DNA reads TGTGCCATCGGAGAGCCGGGCTCCTATAATTCACCCCTCCACTTT.